This T cell receptor beta chain emerged from a study of shared clonotypes between healthy human individuals. Positive CCR7 selection of CD45RO-negative cells yielded the naive CD8 cells, and terminally differentiated effector memory CD45RA+ cells were excluded. Sequenced by immunoSEQ multiplex PCR; TCRdb stores in-frame clones only, minus some. The sample carries some 600,000 clones, roughly 96% recorded once. CDR1 is SGHNT, CDR2 YYREEE, per germline (reference sequence). The CDR3 has 13 residues. V gave up 6 bases and J gave up 3 bases, with 12 bases separating them. The V and J genes are TRBV5-4 and TRBJ1-2; maybe TRBD1 (6 bases). The material sequenced was naive CD8+ T cells sorted from blood. The TCR originated in a woman in her twenties or thirties in good health. The CDR3 sequence is CASKSRGHYGYTF. CDR3 coding DNA: TGTGCCAGCAAGTCCAGGGGTCACTATGGCTACACCTTC.